This record looks at one TCR beta chain sequence and its context. This sample stems from a study of radiotherapy plus CTLA-4 blockade in lung cancer. Repertoires were generated with immunoSEQ multiplex PCR, while TCRdb's copy carries only in-frame clones and drops some. The table has under 70,000 clones, about 80% seen once. CDR3 length equals 14 residues. Per the germline V gene, CDR1 is KGHSH and CDR2 is LQKENI. The germline V and J ends were trimmed by 6 bases and 4 bases, with 13 bases remaining between them. The clonotype originates from a human donor with non-small cell lung cancer who had a complete response to radiotherapy plus ipilimumab. The rearrangement links TRBV18 to TRBJ1-3; maybe TRBD1 (6 bases). The material was peripheral blood, obtained from a patient treated with radiotherapy plus ipilimumab. DNA of the CDR3: TGTGCCAGCTCCCCAGGGGCGGCCGGAAACACCATATATTTT. The encoded protein is CASSPGAAGNTIYF.